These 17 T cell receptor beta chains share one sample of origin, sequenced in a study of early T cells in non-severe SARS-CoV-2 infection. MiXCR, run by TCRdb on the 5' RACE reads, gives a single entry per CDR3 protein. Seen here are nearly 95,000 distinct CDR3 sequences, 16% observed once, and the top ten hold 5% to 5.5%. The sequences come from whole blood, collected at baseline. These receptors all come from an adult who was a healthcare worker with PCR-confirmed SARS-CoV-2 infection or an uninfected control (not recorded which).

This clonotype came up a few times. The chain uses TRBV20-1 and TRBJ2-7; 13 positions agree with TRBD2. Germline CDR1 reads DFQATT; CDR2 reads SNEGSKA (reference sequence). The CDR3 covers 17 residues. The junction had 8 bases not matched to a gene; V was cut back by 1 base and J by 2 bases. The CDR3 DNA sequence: TGCAGTGCTAGAGTTACTAGCGGGAGGGCCTTTGCCTACGAGCAGTACTTC. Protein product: CSARVTSGRAFAYEQYF.

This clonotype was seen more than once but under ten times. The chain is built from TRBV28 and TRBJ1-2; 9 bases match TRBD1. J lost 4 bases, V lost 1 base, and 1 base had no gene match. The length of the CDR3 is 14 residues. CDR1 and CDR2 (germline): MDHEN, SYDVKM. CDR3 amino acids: CASSLSDRGYGYTF. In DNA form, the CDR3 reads TGTGCCAGCAGTTTATCGGACAGGGGCTATGGCTACACCTTC.

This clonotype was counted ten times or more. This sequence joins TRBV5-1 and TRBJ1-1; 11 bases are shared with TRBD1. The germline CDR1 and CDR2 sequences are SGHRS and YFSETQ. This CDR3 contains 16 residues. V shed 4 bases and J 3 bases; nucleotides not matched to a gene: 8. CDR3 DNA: TGCGCCAGCAGCACCGGACAGGGGGCGCGGGACACTGAAGCTTTCTTT. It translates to CASSTGQGARDTEAFF.

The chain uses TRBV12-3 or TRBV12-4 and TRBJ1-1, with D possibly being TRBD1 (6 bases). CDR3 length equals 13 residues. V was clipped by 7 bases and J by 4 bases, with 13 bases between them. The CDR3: CASILRGGTEAFF. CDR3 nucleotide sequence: TGTGCCAGCATACTTAGGGGGGGCACTGAAGCTTTCTTT.

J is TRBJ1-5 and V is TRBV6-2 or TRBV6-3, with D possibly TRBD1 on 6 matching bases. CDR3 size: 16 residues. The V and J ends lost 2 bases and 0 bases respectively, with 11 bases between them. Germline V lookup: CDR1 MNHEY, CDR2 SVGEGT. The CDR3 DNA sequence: TGTGCCAGCAGTTACCTCAGGGGTAATAGCAATCAGCCCCAGCATTTT. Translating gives CASSYLRGNSNQPQHF.

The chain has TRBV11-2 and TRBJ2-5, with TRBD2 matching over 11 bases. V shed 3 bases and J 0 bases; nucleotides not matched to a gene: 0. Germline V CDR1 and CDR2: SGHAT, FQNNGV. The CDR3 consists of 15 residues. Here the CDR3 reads CASSLGLADQETQYF. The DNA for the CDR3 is TGTGCCAGCAGCTTGGGACTAGCGGACCAAGAGACCCAGTACTTC. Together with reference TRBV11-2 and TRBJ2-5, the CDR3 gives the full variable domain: EAGVAQSPRYKIIEKRQSVAFWCNPISGHATLYWYQQILGQGPKLLIQFQNNGVVDDSQLPKDRFSAERLKGVDSTLKIQPAKLEDSAVYLCASSLGLADQETQYFGPGTRLLVL.

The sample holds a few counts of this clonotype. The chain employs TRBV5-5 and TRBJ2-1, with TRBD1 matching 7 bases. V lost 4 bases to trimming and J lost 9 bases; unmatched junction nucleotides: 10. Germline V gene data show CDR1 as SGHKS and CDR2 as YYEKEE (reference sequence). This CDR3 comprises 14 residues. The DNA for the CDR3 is TGTGCCAGCAGCATACAGGGGAAGAGGGGTGAGCAGTTCTTC. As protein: CASSIQGKRGEQFF.

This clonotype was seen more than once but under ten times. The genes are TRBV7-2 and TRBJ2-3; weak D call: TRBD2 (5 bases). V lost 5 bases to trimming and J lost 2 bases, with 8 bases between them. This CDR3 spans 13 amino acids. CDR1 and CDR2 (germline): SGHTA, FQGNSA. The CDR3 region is CASSADFTDTQYF. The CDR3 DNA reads TGTGCCAGCAGCGCGGACTTCACAGATACGCAGTATTTT.

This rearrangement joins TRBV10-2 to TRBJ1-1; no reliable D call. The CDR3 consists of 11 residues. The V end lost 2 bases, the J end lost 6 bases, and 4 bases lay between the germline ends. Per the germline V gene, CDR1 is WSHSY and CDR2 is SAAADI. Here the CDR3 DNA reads TGCGCCAGCAGTGAGGCGTCTGAAGCTTTCTTT. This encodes CASSEASEAFF.

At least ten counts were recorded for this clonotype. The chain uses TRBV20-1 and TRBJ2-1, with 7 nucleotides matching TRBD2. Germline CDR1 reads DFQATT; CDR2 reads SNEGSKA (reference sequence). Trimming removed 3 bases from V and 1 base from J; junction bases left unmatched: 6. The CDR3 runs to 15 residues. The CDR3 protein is CSARPGLGSYNEQFF. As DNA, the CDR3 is TGCAGTGCTAGGCCCGGACTAGGTTCCTACAATGAGCAGTTCTTC.

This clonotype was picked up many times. DNA of the CDR3: TGCGCCAGCCGCCCTCCTCGGGGTGGCTACACCTTC. Amino acid sequence: CASRPPRGGYTF. This chain links TRBV4-3 with TRBJ1-2, with D unclear. V was shortened by 8 bases and J by 7 bases, with 14 bases between the two germline ends. The germline gives CDR1 LGHNA, CDR2 YSLEER. The CDR3 is made up of 12 amino acids.

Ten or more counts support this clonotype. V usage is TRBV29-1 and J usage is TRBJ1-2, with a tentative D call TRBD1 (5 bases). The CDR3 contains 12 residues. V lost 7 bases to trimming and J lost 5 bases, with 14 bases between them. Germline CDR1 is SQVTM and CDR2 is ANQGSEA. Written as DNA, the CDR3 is TGCAGCGCTAGGGACGAGGAATATGGCTACACCTTC. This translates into CSARDEEYGYTF.

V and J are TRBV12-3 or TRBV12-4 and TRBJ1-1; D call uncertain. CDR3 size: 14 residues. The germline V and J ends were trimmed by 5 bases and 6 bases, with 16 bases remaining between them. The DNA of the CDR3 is TGTGCCAGCAGTGCCGACTCCGGCAGACCTGAAGCTTTCTTT. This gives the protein CASSADSGRPEAFF.

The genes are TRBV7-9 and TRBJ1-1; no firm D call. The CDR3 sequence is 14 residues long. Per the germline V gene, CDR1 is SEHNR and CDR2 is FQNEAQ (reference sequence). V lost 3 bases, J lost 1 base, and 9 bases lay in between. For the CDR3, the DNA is TGTGCCAGCAGCTTCGGTGGCGCGAACACTGAAGCTTTCTTT. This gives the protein CASSFGGANTEAFF.

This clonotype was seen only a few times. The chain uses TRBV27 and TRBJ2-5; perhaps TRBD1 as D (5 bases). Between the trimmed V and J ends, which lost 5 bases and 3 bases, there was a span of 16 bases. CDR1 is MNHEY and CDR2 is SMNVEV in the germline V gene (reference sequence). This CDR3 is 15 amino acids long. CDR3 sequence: CASSPSWTQKETQYF. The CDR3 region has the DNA TGTGCCAGCAGTCCCTCTTGGACACAGAAAGAGACCCAGTACTTC.

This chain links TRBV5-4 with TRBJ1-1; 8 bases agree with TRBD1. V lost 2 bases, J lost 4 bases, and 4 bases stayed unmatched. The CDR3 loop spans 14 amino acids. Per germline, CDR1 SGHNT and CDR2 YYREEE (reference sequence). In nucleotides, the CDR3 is TGTGCCAGCAGCTTTGGGCAGGGGGCCACTGAAGCTTTCTTT. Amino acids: CASSFGQGATEAFF. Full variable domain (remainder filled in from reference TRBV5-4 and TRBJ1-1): ETGVTQSPTHLIKTRGQQVTLRCSSQSGHNTVSWYQQALGQGPQFIFQYYREEENGRGNFPPRFSGLQFPNYSSELNVNALELDDSALYLCASSFGQGATEAFFGQGTRLTVV.

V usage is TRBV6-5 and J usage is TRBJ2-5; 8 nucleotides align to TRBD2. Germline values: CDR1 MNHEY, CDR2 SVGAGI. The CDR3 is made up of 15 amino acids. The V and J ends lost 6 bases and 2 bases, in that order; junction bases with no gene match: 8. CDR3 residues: CASRHAGGRQETQYF. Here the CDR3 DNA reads TGTGCCAGCAGACACGCGGGAGGCCGACAAGAGACCCAGTACTTC.